This T cell receptor (beta chain) was retrieved from a study of blood T cell repertoires in COVID-19. Assay: immunoSEQ multiplex PCR; the TCRdb copy retains only in-frame clones and omits some. The repertoire has some 210,000 clones, about 94% of them found once; the top ten carry over 0.75%. What was sequenced was peripheral blood. The receptor's source is a man in his 60s with COVID-19, enrolled during active disease.

The CDR3 DNA is TGTGCCAGCAGCGTAGCGGCGGGGGCCATAAACACCGGGGAGCTGTTTTTT. Residues: CASSVAAGAINTGELFF. The chain combines TRBV9 with TRBJ2-2; possible D gene TRBD2, 7 bases. CDR1 and CDR2 from the germline V gene are SGDLS and YYNGEE. The CDR3 runs 17 residues. Trimming cost V 0 bases and J 2 bases, with 14 bases left between them. Complete variable domain (other parts from reference TRBV9 and TRBJ2-2): DSGVTQTPKHLITATGQRVTLRCSPRSGDLSVYWYQQSLDQGLQFLIQYYNGEERAKGNILERFSAQQFPDLHSELNLSSLELGDSALYFCASSVAAGAINTGELFFGEGSRLTVL.